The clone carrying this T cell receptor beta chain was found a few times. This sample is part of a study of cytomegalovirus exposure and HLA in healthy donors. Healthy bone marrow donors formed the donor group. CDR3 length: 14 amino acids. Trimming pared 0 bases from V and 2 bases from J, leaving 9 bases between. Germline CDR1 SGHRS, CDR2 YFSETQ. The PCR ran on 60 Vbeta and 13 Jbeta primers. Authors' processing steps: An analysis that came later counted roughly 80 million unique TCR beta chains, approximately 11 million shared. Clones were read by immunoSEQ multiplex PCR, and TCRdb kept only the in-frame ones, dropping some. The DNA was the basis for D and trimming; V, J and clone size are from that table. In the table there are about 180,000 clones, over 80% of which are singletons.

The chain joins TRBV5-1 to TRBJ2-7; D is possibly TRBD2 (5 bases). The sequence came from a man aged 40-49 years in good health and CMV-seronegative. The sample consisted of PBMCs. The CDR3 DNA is TGCGCCAGCAGCTTGGAAGCGGTGCCCTACGAGCAGTACTTC. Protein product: CASSLEAVPYEQYF.